A few counts support the clone carrying this T cell receptor beta chain. This sample is drawn from a study of control samples from healthy donors and cancer patients. Profiled with immunoSEQ multiplex PCR; TCRdb holds only in-frame clones, not every one. Among about 130,000 clones listed, approximately 89% were seen once. The sequence derives from a man in his late teens or twenties in good health. Sequenced: blood.

The CDR3 loop is CASSDSAGRTDTQYF. DNA of the CDR3: TGTGCCAGCAGTGACTCAGCCGGCCGCACAGATACGCAGTATTTT. The chain recombines TRBV6-4 with TRBJ2-3, with D hard to call. There are 15 residues in the CDR3. Per germline, CDR1 MRHNA and CDR2 SNTAGT. V gave up 0 bases and J gave up 1 base, with 8 bases separating them.